This T cell receptor (beta chain) derives from a study of T cell changes during pregnancy in multiple sclerosis. The germline gives CDR1 MNHNS, CDR2 SASEGT. The J segment lost 4 bases and the V segment lost 9 bases, leaving 8 bases of the junction unmatched. The CDR3 covers 14 residues. Clones were read by immunoSEQ multiplex PCR, and TCRdb kept only the in-frame ones, dropping some. The data hold 85,000 to 110,000 clones, with almost 95% observed a single time. The TCR sequence derives from a female donor with multiple sclerosis, enrolled in a pregnancy study. Specimen: peripheral blood, collected after pregnancy. This sequence joins TRBV6-1 and TRBJ2-1, with 8 positions matching TRBD2. The CDR3 sequence is CASSGGAEYNEQFF. The CDR3 nucleotides are TGTGCCAGTTCGGGAGGGGCAGAGTACAATGAGCAGTTCTTC.